A selection of T cell receptor beta chains follows, all from one sample in a study of Ad26.COV2.S vaccination and SARS-CoV-2 variants. Produced via immunoSEQ multiplex PCR; TCRdb's table is partial and in-frame only. Of about 440,000 clones listed, 90% are singletons. The sequencing here drew on peripheral blood, taken in a trial of Ad26.COV2.S vaccine versus placebo. These receptors all stem from a person aged 18-65 years who received the Ad26.COV2.S COVID-19 vaccine or a placebo. CDR3s include the opening cysteine and the closing phenylalanine or tryptophan. D genes are given only for firm matches. Only some rows state a clone size, as once, few, many or a class for expanded clones.

v_call	d_call	clone_size	j_call	cdr3_aa	cdr3_nt
TRBV5-1	TRBD2	.	TRBJ2-7	CASSPQSGVYSYEQYF	TGCGCCAGCAGCCCCCAGAGCGGGGTGTACTCCTACGAGCAGTACTTC
TRBV15	.	few	TRBJ2-7	CATSRDLSISYEQYF	TGTGCCACCAGCAGAGATCTCTCAATCTCCTACGAGCAGTACTTC
TRBV5-1	TRBD1	once	TRBJ2-1	CASSPGTGSNEQFF	TGCGCCAGCAGCCCCGGGACAGGGTCTAATGAGCAGTTCTTC
TRBV5-4	.	.	TRBJ1-1	CASSATGPEAFF	TGTGCCAGCAGCGCCACAGGGCCTGAAGCTTTCTTT
TRBV10-2	.	.	TRBJ2-1	CATSPQYNEQFF	TGCGCCACCAGTCCGCAGTACAATGAGCAGTTCTTC
TRBV4-1	.	.	TRBJ1-1	CASTSQAAEAFF	TGCGCCAGCACATCGCAGGCCGCTGAAGCTTTCTTT
TRBV27	TRBD2	.	TRBJ2-1	CASTPAGGALNEQFF	TGTGCCAGTACGCCAGCGGGAGGAGCCCTCAATGAGCAGTTCTTC
TRBV2	.	.	TRBJ1-3	CASSERGSGNTIYF	TGTGCCAGCAGCGAACGAGGCTCTGGAAACACCATATATTTT
TRBV29-1	TRBD2	.	TRBJ2-2	CSVGGRWDTGELFF	TGCAGCGTTGGCGGGAGGTGGGACACCGGGGAGCTGTTTTTT
TRBV3-1/TRBV3-2	.	.	TRBJ1-2	CASSPTPGGGYGYTF	TGTGCCAGCAGCCCCACCCCGGGGGGCGGATATGGCTACACCTTC
TRBV19	TRBD1	.	TRBJ1-5	CASSIGQGVIRNQPQHF	TGTGCCAGTAGTATAGGACAGGGGGTCATTCGCAATCAGCCCCAGCATTTT
TRBV7-2	TRBD2	.	TRBJ2-7	CASSGGRVSIHEQYF	TGTGCCAGCAGCGGGGGGAGGGTATCGATCCACGAGCAGTACTTC
TRBV5-1	.	.	TRBJ2-5	CASNSGILPAETQYF	TGCGCCAGCAATAGTGGGATCCTCCCAGCGGAGACCCAGTACTTC
TRBV7-2	TRBD1	.	TRBJ1-1	CASSKTGTENTEAFF	TGTGCCAGCAGCAAGACCGGGACAGAGAACACTGAAGCTTTCTTT
TRBV30	.	.	TRBJ2-7	CAWSAGIEAEQYF	TGTGCCTGGAGTGCCGGGATAGAGGCCGAGCAGTACTTC
TRBV7-3	.	.	TRBJ2-6	CASSPVGTPGANVLTF	TGTGCCAGCAGCCCAGTAGGGACACCTGGGGCCAACGTCCTGACTTTC
TRBV11-2	.	.	TRBJ2-1	CASSLDHSNEQFF	TGTGCCAGCAGCTTAGATCACTCGAACGAGCAGTTCTTC
TRBV10-3	TRBD1	once	TRBJ1-1	CAISRDSSFKAFF	TGTGCCATCAGCCGGGACAGCTCATTTAAAGCTTTCTTT
TRBV28	.	once	TRBJ1-1	CASSLGINTEAFF	TGTGCCAGCAGTTTAGGCATTAACACTGAAGCTTTCTTT
TRBV7-3	.	.	TRBJ2-6	CASSFDPSGANVLTF	TGTGCCAGCAGCTTCGATCCCTCTGGGGCCAACGTCCTGACTTTC
TRBV7-3	.	.	TRBJ2-1	CASSAVSSYNEQFF	TGTGCCAGCAGCGCAGTAAGCTCCTACAATGAGCAGTTCTTC
TRBV6-2/TRBV6-3	TRBD2	.	TRBJ2-7	CASSFHSGGKNPYEQYF	TGTGCCAGCAGTTTCCATAGCGGGGGGAAAAATCCCTACGAGCAGTACTTC
TRBV5-5	.	.	TRBJ2-7	CASSQTFYEQYF	TGTGCCAGCAGCCAAACTTTCTACGAGCAGTACTTC
TRBV30	.	.	TRBJ2-7	CAWSPGFSYEQYF	TGTGCCTGGAGCCCGGGTTTCTCCTACGAGCAGTACTTC
TRBV11-2	.	.	TRBJ2-5	CASRPPKGGETQYF	TGTGCCAGCAGACCCCCGAAAGGTGGGGAGACCCAGTACTTC
TRBV24-1	TRBD2	.	TRBJ2-1	CATSDPNSGSGGEQFF	TGTGCCACCAGTGACCCCAACAGCGGGAGTGGCGGTGAGCAGTTCTTC
TRBV5-4	.	few	TRBJ2-3	CASTSASQWGDTQYF	TGTGCCAGCACCTCCGCTAGCCAATGGGGAGATACGCAGTATTTT
TRBV3-1/TRBV3-2	.	.	TRBJ1-2	CASSQGGRSYGYTF	TGTGCCAGCAGCCAAGGGGGCCGATCCTATGGCTACACCTTC
TRBV6-1	.	.	TRBJ2-3	CASSEEGRTTDTQYF	TGTGCCAGCAGTGAAGAAGGGAGAACGACAGATACGCAGTATTTT
TRBV7-9	.	once	TRBJ2-2	CASSPNTGELFF	TGTGCCAGCAGCCCGAACACCGGGGAGCTGTTTTTT
TRBV13	.	.	TRBJ1-5	CASSLGVGGSQPQHF	TGTGCCAGCAGCTTAGGCGTTGGAGGGAGTCAGCCCCAGCATTTT
TRBV28	.	.	TRBJ2-7	CASRTVYEQYF	TGTGCCAGCCGAACAGTCTACGAGCAGTACTTC
TRBV7-9	TRBD2	.	TRBJ2-3	CASRRLAESTDTQYF	TGTGCCAGCAGAAGACTAGCGGAGAGCACAGATACGCAGTATTTT
TRBV7-2	.	once	TRBJ2-5	CASSARRAQETQYF	TGTGCCAGCAGCGCCCGAAGGGCCCAAGAGACCCAGTACTTC
TRBV7-9	.	.	TRBJ1-1	CASSFSQESEAFF	TGTGCCAGCAGCTTTTCACAGGAGTCTGAAGCTTTCTTT
TRBV4-1	.	.	TRBJ2-1	CASSQHRNNEQFF	TGCGCCAGCAGCCAACACAGGAACAATGAGCAGTTCTTC
TRBV12-3/TRBV12-4	.	.	TRBJ1-1	CASSLGSTEAFF	TGTGCCAGCAGTTTGGGGAGCACTGAAGCTTTCTTT
TRBV28	.	.	TRBJ1-6	CASRGLLINSPLHF	TGTGCCAGCAGGGGACTGCTAATTAATTCACCCCTCCACTTT
TRBV5-1	.	.	TRBJ2-3	CASSLSSTSDGTDTQYF	TGCGCCAGCAGCTTGTCTTCTACCAGCGACGGGACAGATACGCAGTATTTT
TRBV9	TRBD2	.	TRBJ2-2	CASSVGLAGEYTGELFF	TGTGCCAGCAGCGTAGGACTAGCGGGAGAGTACACCGGGGAGCTGTTTTTT
TRBV19	.	.	TRBJ2-3	CASKRVGTDTQYF	TGTGCCAGCAAACGGGTGGGTACAGATACGCAGTATTTT
TRBV20-1	.	.	TRBJ2-5	CSAEQEETQYF	TGCAGTGCGGAACAGGAAGAGACCCAGTACTTC
TRBV2	.	.	TRBJ1-1	CASRGGQTGNTEAFF	TGTGCCAGCAGGGGCGGACAGACGGGGAACACTGAAGCTTTCTTT
TRBV28	.	.	TRBJ1-1	CASSLWTANTEAFF	TGTGCCAGCAGTTTATGGACAGCGAACACTGAAGCTTTCTTT
TRBV18	.	once	TRBJ2-5	CASSPPTVQETQYF	TGTGCCAGCTCACCACCGACAGTCCAAGAGACCCAGTACTTC
TRBV23-1	TRBD2	.	TRBJ2-7	CASSQSVFPPGLADKAKGQQYF	TGCGCCAGCAGTCAATCGGTCTTTCCACCGGGACTAGCGGATAAAGCTAAGGGCCAGCAGTACTTC
TRBV29-1	TRBD2	.	TRBJ2-1	CSVTSGRALEQFF	TGCAGCGTTACTAGCGGGAGGGCCCTTGAGCAGTTCTTC
TRBV5-1	TRBD2	.	TRBJ2-3	CASSSSGTSTDTQYF	TGCGCCAGCAGCTCTAGCGGTACTAGCACAGATACGCAGTATTTT